This record concerns one T cell receptor (beta chain) sequence. The table came from immunoSEQ multiplex PCR; TCRdb's copy has only in-frame clones and leaves some out. The sample records about 44,000 clones, roughly 94% being singletons. This specimen belongs to a study of OX40 agonist ivuxolimab in advanced cancers. Study in general: Dose-escalation patients suffered from hepatocellular carcinoma, melanoma, renal cell or head and neck cancer.

Germline V gene sequence: CDR1 KGHSH, CDR2 LQKENI. The CDR3 spans 15 residues. The V and J ends lost 3 bases and 9 bases respectively, with 19 bases between them. This clonotype originated in an adult with an advanced solid tumor such as melanoma, head and neck, liver or kidney cancer. The starting material was CD4+ or CD8+ T cells sorted from blood, obtained in a trial of the OX40 agonist ivuxolimab. The rearrangement links TRBV18 to TRBJ2-3; unclear D gene. CDR3 sequence reads: CASSPGPSPHWTQYF. The DNA of the CDR3 is TGTGCCAGCTCACCGGGTCCTAGTCCCCATTGGACGCAGTATTTT.